This T cell receptor (beta chain) was found in a study of shared clonotypes between healthy human individuals. This CDR3 has 15 residues. From germline, CDR1 is SGHVS and CDR2 FNYEAQ. Trimming took 5 bases from V and 1 from J; bases not matched to a gene: 5. Generated by immunoSEQ multiplex PCR, the TCRdb table keeps only in-frame clones and is missing some. Among more than 850,000 clones listed, about 80% were seen once. Material for sequencing was memory CD4+ T cells from PBMCs. This sample's subset: CD45RA-negative fraction. The TCR was taken from a young man in good health. Some clones in this sample may be carry-over from other donors' samples. This rearrangement joins TRBV7-6 to TRBJ2-1; TRBD2 aligns across 7 bases. The CDR3 nucleotides read TGTGCCAGCAGCGCTAGCGGCCCTTCCTACAATGAGCAGTTCTTC. Translated: CASSASGPSYNEQFF.